The TCR beta chain described here comes from a study of response to subunit inactivated influenza vaccine. Whole-study findings and limits: Only a handful of new T cells, the authors suggested, are recruited with each seasonal influenza vaccination.

TCRdb called the RT-PCR reads again in MiXCR, with one record for every CDR3 protein. In the table there are about half a million distinct CDR3 sequences, roughly 25% of which are singletons. This clonotype has only a few counts. The antigen is unknown. This sample comprised CD4+ T cells sorted from PBMCs, obtained more than 4 days after vaccination. This TCR derives from a middle-aged man who received an inactivated influenza vaccine.

CDR3 nucleotide sequence: TGTGCCAGCAGTGGTACAGGGGGCCGGGGGCAGTACTTC. Amino acid sequence: CASSGTGGRGQYF. V and J are TRBV25-1 and TRBJ2-7, with 9 nucleotides matching TRBD1. J was trimmed by 9 bases and V by 4 bases; bases with no gene match: 7. The CDR3 has 13 amino acids. Germline CDR1 reads MGHDK; CDR2 reads SYGVNS.